This TCR beta chain was observed in a study of cytomegalovirus exposure and HLA in healthy donors. Study-wide background: HLA-typed donors were the source of approximately 86 million unique TCRs held in an early data release. The study, taken as a whole, reports: In vitro assays verified that a few CMV-associated chains recognized CMV antigens specifically. In a later analysis, specific HLA alleles were associated with 15,000 or so TCR beta sequences at a 0.05 false discovery rate.

Researchers ran the PCR with 60 Vbeta and 13 Jbeta primers. Measured with immunoSEQ multiplex PCR; TCRdb has only the in-frame clones, and not every one. Among 120,000 to 150,000 clones, approximately 73% were seen once, and the ten largest hold over 1%. This clone was observed a few times. Its cognate antigen is unknown. The donors were healthy bone marrow donors. The CDR3 runs to 14 residues. V lost 6 bases to trimming and J lost 6 bases; unmatched junction nucleotides: 6. CDR1 is LGHNA, CDR2 YSLEER, per germline. What was sequenced was PBMCs. The receptor comes from a woman between 40 and 55 years old in good health and CMV-seronegative. This chain uses TRBV4-3 with TRBJ2-1; 9 bases fit TRBD2. The CDR3 DNA reads TGCGCCAGCAGACGCGGGGGGGCCCGCAATGAGCAGTTCTTC. This codes for CASRRGGARNEQFF.